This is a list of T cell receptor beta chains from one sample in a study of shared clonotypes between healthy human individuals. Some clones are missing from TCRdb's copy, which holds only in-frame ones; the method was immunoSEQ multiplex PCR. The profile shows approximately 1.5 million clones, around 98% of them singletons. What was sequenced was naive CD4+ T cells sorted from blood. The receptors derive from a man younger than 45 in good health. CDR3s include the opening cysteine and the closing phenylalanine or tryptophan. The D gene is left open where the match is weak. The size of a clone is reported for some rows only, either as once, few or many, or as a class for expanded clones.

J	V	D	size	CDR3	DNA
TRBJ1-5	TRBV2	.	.	CASSQEGRSNQPQHF	TGTGCCAGCAGCCAGGAAGGGCGTAGCAATCAGCCCCAGCATTTT
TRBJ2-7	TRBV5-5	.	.	CASSEPGPIYEQYF	TGTGCCAGCAGCGAACCGGGACCTATCTACGAGCAGTACTTC
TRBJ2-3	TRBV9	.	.	CASSAQGGAANTDTQYF	TGTGCCAGCAGCGCTCAAGGGGGGGCGGCAAACACAGATACGCAGTATTTT
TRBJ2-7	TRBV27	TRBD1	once	CASSLYRDRYEQYF	TGTGCCAGCAGTTTATATAGGGACAGGTACGAGCAGTACTTC
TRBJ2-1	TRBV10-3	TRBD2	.	CAISEEAGEIHEQFF	TGTGCCATCAGTGAGGAAGCGGGAGAAATTCATGAGCAGTTCTTC
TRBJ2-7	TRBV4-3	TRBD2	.	CASSQVSGSSYEQYF	TGCGCCAGCAGCCAGGTTAGCGGGAGCTCCTACGAGCAGTACTTC
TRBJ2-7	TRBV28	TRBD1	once	CASSLSGQGAYEQYF	TGTGCCAGCAGTTTGTCGGGACAGGGGGCTTACGAGCAGTACTTC
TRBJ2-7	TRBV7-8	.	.	CASSSIFRELRDEQYF	TGTGCCAGCAGCTCTATCTTCAGGGAATTGCGGGACGAGCAGTACTTC
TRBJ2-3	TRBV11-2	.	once	CASSFDGTPRSVGTQYF	TGTGCCAGCAGCTTCGATGGAACGCCCCGCTCTGTAGGAACGCAGTATTTT
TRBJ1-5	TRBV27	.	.	CASSPFYQPQHF	TGTGCCAGCAGTCCATTCTATCAGCCCCAGCATTTT
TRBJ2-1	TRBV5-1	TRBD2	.	CASSLVPSGLSSYNEQFF	TGCGCCAGCAGCTTGGTCCCTAGCGGGCTAAGCTCCTACAATGAGCAGTTCTTC